This TCR beta chain was recovered during a study of cytomegalovirus exposure and HLA in healthy donors. The germline V gene encodes CDR1 MNHNY and CDR2 SVGAGI (reference sequence). V was clipped by 4 bases and J by 0 bases, with 16 bases between them. The CDR3 spans 16 residues. This clone appeared once. Assay used: immunoSEQ multiplex PCR; TCRdb lists only in-frame clones, some missing. The sample yields a few hundred thousand clones, roughly 91% seen once. The rearrangement links TRBV6-6 to TRBJ2-7, with a possible D match to TRBD1 (6 bases). The specimen was PBMCs. This receptor was taken from a woman younger than 45 in good health and CMV-seronegative. The CDR3 region is CASSSIQGIFSYEQYF. Here the CDR3 DNA reads TGTGCCAGCAGTTCCATACAGGGAATTTTCTCCTACGAGCAGTACTTC.